A selection of T cell receptor beta chains follows, all from one sample in a study of T cells in localized non-small cell lung cancer. Method: immunoSEQ multiplex PCR; TCRdb's copy keeps in-frame clones and lacks some. Found here are 25,000 to 35,000 clones, around 91% of them singletons; the top ten hold 0.9% to 1.2%. The sample here was peripheral blood, taken before any cancer treatment. The receptors here all came from a woman aged 40 to 75 with stage I lung adenocarcinoma. Each CDR3 is given with its conserved first and last residue. A D gene is named only where the DNA matches it firmly. Clone sizes are given selectively: once, few, many, or a class where the clone is expanded.

J gene: TRBJ2-1
D gene: TRBD2
clone size: NA
V gene: TRBV9
CDR3 protein: CASSVALDVGGGNNEQFF
CDR3 DNA: TGTGCCAGCAGCGTAGCTTTAGATGTCGGCGGGGGAAACAATGAGCAGTTCTTC

J gene: TRBJ1-1
D gene: NA
clone size: NA
V gene: TRBV7-9
CDR3 protein: CASSLTGSSTEAFF
CDR3 DNA: TGTGCCAGCAGCTTAACAGGGTCTAGCACTGAAGCTTTCTTT

J gene: TRBJ1-1
D gene: TRBD1
clone size: NA
V gene: TRBV6-5
CDR3 protein: CASSGAGGSNEAFF
CDR3 DNA: TGTGCCAGCAGTGGGGCAGGGGGTAGTAATGAAGCTTTCTTT

J gene: TRBJ1-4
D gene: NA
clone size: NA
V gene: TRBV5-1
CDR3 protein: CASSSGGGDGGLNEKLFF
CDR3 DNA: TGCGCCAGCAGCTCCGGTGGCGGGGATGGGGGGTTAAATGAAAAACTGTTTTTT

J gene: TRBJ2-3
D gene: NA
clone size: NA
V gene: TRBV27
CDR3 protein: CASSSGSTGGGWRTQYF
CDR3 DNA: TGTGCCAGCAGTTCCGGGTCGACCGGGGGCGGATGGAGGACGCAGTATTTT

J gene: TRBJ1-2
D gene: TRBD1
clone size: NA
V gene: TRBV6-6
CDR3 protein: CASSYGQGRGYTF
CDR3 DNA: TGTGCCAGCAGTTACGGACAGGGAAGGGGCTACACCTTC

J gene: TRBJ2-3
D gene: TRBD2
clone size: NA
V gene: TRBV4-2
CDR3 protein: CASSQWRRGGTDTQYF
CDR3 DNA: TGTGCCAGCAGCCAATGGAGGCGGGGGGGGACAGATACGCAGTATTTT

J gene: TRBJ2-1
D gene: TRBD2
clone size: NA
V gene: TRBV7-2
CDR3 protein: CASSQPGLAGEQFF
CDR3 DNA: TGTGCCAGCAGCCAACCGGGACTAGCCGGTGAGCAGTTCTTC

J gene: TRBJ1-4
D gene: NA
clone size: NA
V gene: TRBV6-1
CDR3 protein: CASSPKGLPNEKLFF
CDR3 DNA: TGTGCCAGCAGCCCAAAAGGGCTCCCTAATGAAAAACTGTTTTTT

J gene: TRBJ2-1
D gene: TRBD2
clone size: NA
V gene: TRBV6-4
CDR3 protein: CASQRLAGGPINEQFF
CDR3 DNA: TGTGCCAGCCAGAGACTAGCGGGAGGGCCGATCAATGAGCAGTTCTTC

J gene: TRBJ1-1
D gene: NA
clone size: NA
V gene: TRBV30
CDR3 protein: CAWTRGSPTEAFF
CDR3 DNA: TGTGCCTGGACCAGGGGTTCGCCCACTGAAGCTTTCTTT

J gene: TRBJ2-5
D gene: NA
clone size: NA
V gene: TRBV7-2
CDR3 protein: CASSIGLSPGETQYF
CDR3 DNA: TGTGCCAGCAGCATAGGGCTCTCACCAGGAGAGACCCAGTACTTC

J gene: TRBJ1-1
D gene: TRBD1
clone size: few
V gene: TRBV5-4
CDR3 protein: CASSFTRGRLPNTEAFF
CDR3 DNA: TGTGCCAGCAGCTTTACTAGGGGGCGGTTGCCGAACACTGAAGCTTTCTTT

J gene: TRBJ2-1
D gene: NA
clone size: NA
V gene: TRBV19
CDR3 protein: CASSIDRGNEQFF
CDR3 DNA: TGTGCCAGTAGTATAGATCGGGGCAATGAGCAGTTCTTC

J gene: TRBJ1-2
D gene: TRBD1
clone size: NA
V gene: TRBV19
CDR3 protein: CASSIRDRVKFGYTF
CDR3 DNA: TGTGCCAGTAGTATTCGGGACAGGGTGAAGTTTGGCTACACCTTC

J gene: TRBJ2-7
D gene: NA
clone size: NA
V gene: TRBV28
CDR3 protein: CATSIQRPQYF
CDR3 DNA: TGTGCCACCAGTATTCAACGGCCGCAGTACTTC

J gene: TRBJ1-6
D gene: NA
clone size: NA
V gene: TRBV4-3
CDR3 protein: CASSPPGPDNSPLHF
CDR3 DNA: TGCGCCAGCAGCCCCCCAGGGCCAGATAATTCACCCCTCCACTTT

J gene: TRBJ1-5
D gene: NA
clone size: NA
V gene: TRBV18
CDR3 protein: CASSRGGKEPQHF
CDR3 DNA: TGTGCCAGCTCGCGGGGGGGGAAGGAGCCCCAGCATTTT

J gene: TRBJ1-3
D gene: NA
clone size: NA
V gene: TRBV27
CDR3 protein: CASYPGHSGNTIYF
CDR3 DNA: TGTGCCAGCTATCCGGGACACTCTGGAAACACCATATATTTT

J gene: TRBJ2-5
D gene: NA
clone size: NA
V gene: TRBV4-3
CDR3 protein: CASSQGGTQYF
CDR3 DNA: TGCGCCAGCAGCCAAGGGGGGACCCAGTACTTC

J gene: TRBJ2-3
D gene: TRBD2
clone size: NA
V gene: TRBV7-2
CDR3 protein: CASSLRLAVSTDTQYF
CDR3 DNA: TGTGCCAGCAGCTTACGACTAGCGGTTAGCACAGATACGCAGTATTTT

J gene: TRBJ2-6
D gene: NA
clone size: NA
V gene: TRBV19
CDR3 protein: CASSPAGTVSGANVLTF
CDR3 DNA: TGTGCCAGTAGTCCCGCGGGGACTGTCTCTGGGGCCAACGTCCTGACTTTC

J gene: TRBJ2-3
D gene: TRBD2
clone size: NA
V gene: TRBV19
CDR3 protein: CASSNRLANTADTQYF
CDR3 DNA: TGTGCCAGTAGTAACCGACTAGCTAATACAGCAGATACGCAGTATTTT

J gene: TRBJ1-5
D gene: NA
clone size: NA
V gene: TRBV7-9
CDR3 protein: CASSPEAGNQPQHF
CDR3 DNA: TGTGCCAGCAGCCCAGAAGCAGGCAATCAGCCCCAGCATTTT

J gene: TRBJ2-7
D gene: NA
clone size: NA
V gene: TRBV5-4
CDR3 protein: CASSPIGTRSYEQYF
CDR3 DNA: TGTGCCAGCAGCCCAATCGGGACACGCTCCTACGAGCAGTACTTC

J gene: TRBJ2-6
D gene: NA
clone size: NA
V gene: TRBV7-2
CDR3 protein: CASKGISGANVLTF
CDR3 DNA: TGTGCCAGTAAAGGAATCTCTGGGGCCAACGTCCTGACTTTC

J gene: TRBJ2-1
D gene: TRBD1
clone size: NA
V gene: TRBV5-6
CDR3 protein: CASSSMTGSPYNEQFF
CDR3 DNA: TGTGCCAGCAGCTCGATGACAGGGTCCCCCTACAATGAGCAGTTCTTC

J gene: TRBJ1-4
D gene: NA
clone size: NA
V gene: TRBV6-5
CDR3 protein: CASSYSTETREKLFF
CDR3 DNA: TGTGCCAGCAGTTACTCGACAGAAACCAGGGAAAAACTGTTTTTT

J gene: TRBJ1-2
D gene: NA
clone size: NA
V gene: TRBV29-1
CDR3 protein: CSVATGSNYGYTF
CDR3 DNA: TGCAGCGTCGCCACAGGGTCTAACTATGGCTACACCTTC

J gene: TRBJ2-5
D gene: NA
clone size: NA
V gene: TRBV11-3
CDR3 protein: CASSLSLAVQETQYF
CDR3 DNA: TGTGCCAGCAGCCTGAGTTTGGCGGTACAAGAGACCCAGTACTTC

J gene: TRBJ2-1
D gene: TRBD2
clone size: NA
V gene: TRBV7-6
CDR3 protein: CASSSVAGYANEQFF
CDR3 DNA: TGTGCCAGCAGCTCCGTAGCGGGATATGCGAATGAGCAGTTCTTC

J gene: TRBJ2-3
D gene: NA
clone size: NA
V gene: TRBV11-3
CDR3 protein: CASSPGGGGRGARGTDTQYF
CDR3 DNA: TGTGCCAGCAGCCCCGGCGGAGGCGGCCGCGGGGCGAGAGGAACAGATACGCAGTATTTT

J gene: TRBJ1-3
D gene: NA
clone size: NA
V gene: TRBV11-3
CDR3 protein: CASSLRSGAGNTIYF
CDR3 DNA: TGTGCCAGCAGCTTACGATCAGGGGCTGGAAACACCATATATTTT

J gene: TRBJ2-7
D gene: NA
clone size: NA
V gene: TRBV7-2
CDR3 protein: CASSLASGEQYF
CDR3 DNA: TGTGCCAGCAGCTTAGCGAGTGGCGAGCAGTACTTC

J gene: TRBJ2-5
D gene: NA
clone size: NA
V gene: TRBV7-8
CDR3 protein: CASSRGRAGQETQYF
CDR3 DNA: TGTGCCAGCAGTAGGGGTAGGGCCGGGCAAGAGACCCAGTACTTC

J gene: TRBJ1-5
D gene: TRBD1
clone size: NA
V gene: TRBV4-3
CDR3 protein: CASSQDQNRGRIQPQHF
CDR3 DNA: TGCGCCAGCAGCCAAGATCAGAACAGGGGGCGGATTCAGCCCCAGCATTTT

J gene: TRBJ2-3
D gene: NA
clone size: NA
V gene: TRBV5-8
CDR3 protein: CASSLAAAMPTDTQYF
CDR3 DNA: TGTGCCAGCAGCTTGGCGGCAGCAATGCCCACAGATACGCAGTATTTT

J gene: TRBJ1-1
D gene: NA
clone size: few
V gene: TRBV6-1
CDR3 protein: CASSEELSTEAFF
CDR3 DNA: TGTGCCAGCAGTGAAGAGCTAAGCACTGAAGCTTTCTTT

J gene: TRBJ1-2
D gene: TRBD1
clone size: NA
V gene: TRBV7-2
CDR3 protein: CASSVTGVYGYTF
CDR3 DNA: TGTGCCAGCAGCGTGACAGGGGTCTATGGCTACACCTTC

J gene: TRBJ1-5
D gene: NA
clone size: NA
V gene: TRBV6-1
CDR3 protein: CASSEWGGNQPQHF
CDR3 DNA: TGTGCCAGCAGTGAATGGGGGGGCAATCAGCCCCAGCATTTT

J gene: TRBJ2-7
D gene: NA
clone size: NA
V gene: TRBV9
CDR3 protein: CASSARVSGDEQYF
CDR3 DNA: TGTGCCAGCAGCGCAAGGGTTTCCGGAGACGAGCAGTACTTC

J gene: TRBJ2-6
D gene: NA
clone size: NA
V gene: TRBV7-9
CDR3 protein: CASSYSGGHRSGANVLTF
CDR3 DNA: TGTGCCAGCAGTTACAGTGGGGGACACCGCTCTGGGGCCAACGTCCTGACTTTC

J gene: TRBJ1-4
D gene: NA
clone size: NA
V gene: TRBV5-6
CDR3 protein: CASSSRPVNEKLFF
CDR3 DNA: TGTGCCAGCAGCTCTCGACCCGTGAATGAAAAACTGTTTTTT

J gene: TRBJ2-2
D gene: NA
clone size: NA
V gene: TRBV30
CDR3 protein: CAWSVFPADTGELFF
CDR3 DNA: TGTGCCTGGAGTGTATTCCCCGCAGACACCGGGGAGCTGTTTTTT

J gene: TRBJ2-4
D gene: NA
clone size: NA
V gene: TRBV21-1
CDR3 protein: CASSLTTPPTGDRNIQYF
CDR3 DNA: TGTGCCAGCAGCCTAACCACCCCTCCCACAGGGGATAGAAACATTCAGTACTTC

J gene: TRBJ1-1
D gene: NA
clone size: NA
V gene: TRBV7-2
CDR3 protein: CASSPLVSMNTEAFF
CDR3 DNA: TGTGCCAGCAGCCCGCTTGTAAGCATGAACACTGAAGCTTTCTTT

J gene: TRBJ1-1
D gene: TRBD1
clone size: NA
V gene: TRBV7-9
CDR3 protein: CASSSNFDRAEAFF
CDR3 DNA: TGTGCCAGCAGCTCAAACTTCGACAGGGCTGAAGCTTTCTTT

J gene: TRBJ1-2
D gene: NA
clone size: NA
V gene: TRBV20-1
CDR3 protein: CSVGQSKTTF
CDR3 DNA: TGCAGTGTTGGACAGTCTAAAACGACCTTC

J gene: TRBJ1-4
D gene: NA
clone size: NA
V gene: TRBV28
CDR3 protein: CASSTGNEKLFF
CDR3 DNA: TGTGCCAGCAGTACGGGAAATGAAAAACTGTTTTTT

J gene: TRBJ1-2
D gene: TRBD1
clone size: once
V gene: TRBV4-2
CDR3 protein: CASSPIQGDYGYTF
CDR3 DNA: TGTGCCAGCAGCCCAATACAGGGGGACTATGGCTACACCTTC

J gene: TRBJ2-5
D gene: TRBD1
clone size: NA
V gene: TRBV7-7
CDR3 protein: CASSQDRGGQTQYF
CDR3 DNA: TGTGCCAGCAGCCAGGACAGGGGCGGGCAGACCCAGTACTTC

J gene: TRBJ1-2
D gene: NA
clone size: NA
V gene: TRBV10-1
CDR3 protein: CASSETGRQTNYGYTF
CDR3 DNA: TGCGCCAGCAGTGAGACGGGACGTCAGACTAACTATGGCTACACCTTC